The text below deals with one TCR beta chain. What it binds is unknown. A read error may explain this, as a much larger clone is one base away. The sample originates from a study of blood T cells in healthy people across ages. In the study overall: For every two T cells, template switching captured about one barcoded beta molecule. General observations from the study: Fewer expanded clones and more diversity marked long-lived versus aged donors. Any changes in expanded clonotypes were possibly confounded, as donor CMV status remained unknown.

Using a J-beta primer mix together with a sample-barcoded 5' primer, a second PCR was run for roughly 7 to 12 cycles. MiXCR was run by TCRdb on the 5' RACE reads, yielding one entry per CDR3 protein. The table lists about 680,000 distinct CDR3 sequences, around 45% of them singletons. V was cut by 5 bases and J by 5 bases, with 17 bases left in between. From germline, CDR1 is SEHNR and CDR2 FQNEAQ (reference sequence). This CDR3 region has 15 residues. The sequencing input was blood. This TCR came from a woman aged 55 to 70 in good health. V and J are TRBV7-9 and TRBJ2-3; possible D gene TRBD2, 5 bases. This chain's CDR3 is CASSPPLGVGDTQYF. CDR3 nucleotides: TGTGCCAGCAGCCCTCCGCTCGGGGTGGGAGATACGCAGTATTTT.